Listed below are T cell receptor beta chains from one sample, sequenced in a study of regulatory and conventional T cells in RAG deficiency. Sequencing used immunoSEQ multiplex PCR; TCRdb keeps in-frame clones, though not all of them. Found here are tens of thousands of clones, more than 85% of them singletons; the top ten hold less than 0.95%. The same sample was also studied in work on regulatory T cells.

Sequencing was carried out using CD4+ T cells sorted from blood. These receptors were obtained from a human donor in good health. CDR3s include the opening cysteine and the closing phenylalanine or tryptophan. The order of the fields is V gene, D gene, J gene, clone size, CDR3 DNA, CDR3 protein. D genes are given only for firm matches. The listing skips clone size in some rows; elsewhere it reads once, few, many or a size class.

>TRBV11-2|TRBD2|TRBJ2-3|.
TGTGCCAGCAGCTTAGATAGGGTAGCGGGGGGCCGCACAGATACGCAGTATTTT
CASSLDRVAGGRTDTQYF
>TRBV10-3|.|TRBJ1-4|.
TGTGCCATCAGTGTCGGGGAAAAACTGTTTTTT
CAISVGEKLFF
>TRBV11-3|.|TRBJ2-2|.
TGTGCCAGCAGCTTGCTAGCGTCCACCGGGGAGCTGTTTTTT
CASSLLASTGELFF
>TRBV18|.|TRBJ2-7|.
TGTGCCAGCTCGACCGGGACTCTCTACGAGCAGTACTTC
CASSTGTLYEQYF
>TRBV7-8|.|TRBJ1-5|.
TGTGCCAGCAGCTTAGAACAGGGTAGCAATCAGCCCCAGCATTTT
CASSLEQGSNQPQHF
>TRBV5-4|.|TRBJ2-1|.
TGTGCCAGCAGCTTGGGGGGGGCCACAACCTACAATGAGCAGTTCTTC
CASSLGGATTYNEQFF
>TRBV2|.|TRBJ2-1|.
TGTGCCAGCACTTCGGCAGTCTCCTACAATGAGCAGTTCTTC
CASTSAVSYNEQFF
>TRBV7-9|TRBD1|TRBJ2-2|.
TGTGCCAGCAGCCCAGGACAGGGGACCGGGGAGCTGTTTTTT
CASSPGQGTGELFF
>TRBV10-2|.|TRBJ1-2|.
TGCGCCAGCAGTGCAGGGAACAACTATGGCTACACCTTC
CASSAGNNYGYTF
>TRBV5-4|.|TRBJ2-1|.
TGTGCCAGCAGTAAGATAGGGTCCTACAATGAGCAGTTCTTC
CASSKIGSYNEQFF
>TRBV11-3|.|TRBJ1-1|.
TGTGCCAGCAGCTTACCACGGGGGCCAGGCACTGAAGCTTTCTTT
CASSLPRGPGTEAFF
>TRBV6-1|TRBD1|TRBJ1-3|.
TGTGCCAGCAGTAAAACAGGGGATGCTGGAAACACCATATATTTT
CASSKTGDAGNTIYF
>TRBV11-3|.|TRBJ1-4|.
TGTGCCAGCAGCTCGGGACCCCGTGATGAAAAACTGTTTTTT
CASSSGPRDEKLFF
>TRBV5-6|.|TRBJ1-2|.
TGTGCCAGCAGTAATCGCGGGGTAACTAACTATGGCTACACCTTC
CASSNRGVTNYGYTF
>TRBV10-3|.|TRBJ1-1|.
TGTGCCATCAGGAAGCCGACAGGAGACACTGAAGCTTTCTTT
CAIRKPTGDTEAFF
>TRBV27|.|TRBJ1-1|.
TGTGCCAGCAGTCACGATACAGGTTGGGGCACTGAAGCTTTCTTT
CASSHDTGWGTEAFF
>TRBV19|.|TRBJ2-7|.
TGTGCCAGTGGGAGGGGGGGTTTATCCTACGAGCAGTACTTC
CASGRGGLSYEQYF
>TRBV5-4|TRBD1|TRBJ2-2|once
TGTGCCAGCAGTGCCGGGACAGGGGGTACCGGGGAGCTGTTTTTT
CASSAGTGGTGELFF
>TRBV7-2|.|TRBJ2-2|.
TGTGCCAGCAGCCCGGGACTGCCGAACACCGGGGAGCTGTTTTTT
CASSPGLPNTGELFF
>TRBV4-2|TRBD2|TRBJ2-3|.
TGTGCCAGCAGCCAAGAATTGGCTAGCGGGGGGGCTGTAGATACGCAGTATTTT
CASSQELASGGAVDTQYF
>TRBV28|TRBD1|TRBJ2-7|.
TGTGCCAGCAGAAACGGACAGGGGACCTACGAGCAGTACTTC
CASRNGQGTYEQYF
>TRBV19|TRBD2|TRBJ2-3|.
TGTGCCAGTAGTAGCCTAGCGGGGTACACAGATACGCAGTATTTT
CASSSLAGYTDTQYF
>TRBV2|TRBD1|TRBJ1-2|.
TGTGCCAGCAGTGAGCTTGACAGGGCGAACTATGGCTACACCTTC
CASSELDRANYGYTF
>TRBV6-5|.|TRBJ1-4|.
TGTGCCAGCAGTGGGTCGGGGACTTCTAATGAAAAACTGTTTTTT
CASSGSGTSNEKLFF